These T cell receptor beta chains were read from a single sample in a study of control samples from healthy donors and cancer patients. Sequencing was performed with immunoSEQ multiplex PCR; in TCRdb, only in-frame clones are kept and a portion is missing. The sample holds roughly 64,000 clones, 90% seen once. Material: PBMCs. The receptors here all came from a woman aged 50 to 60 with colorectal cancer. The CDR3 runs from the conserved cysteine through the conserved F or W. A D gene is named only where the DNA matches it firmly. Rows give clone size only sometimes, using once, few, many, or a class for an expanded clone.

V,D,J,size,DNA,CDR3
TRBV11-2,-,TRBJ2-1,-,TGTGCCAGCAGCTCCGCGGGTCTGGGCTACAATGAGCAGTTCTTC,CASSSAGLGYNEQFF
TRBV18,TRBD2,TRBJ2-2,few,TGTGCCAGCTCACCATCCCTAGCGGCGGCGAACACCGGGGAGCTGTTTTTT,CASSPSLAAANTGELFF
TRBV19,-,TRBJ1-2,few,TGTGCCAGTAGATCCCCGTTCGATGGCTACACCTTC,CASRSPFDGYTF
TRBV6-5,-,TRBJ1-2,-,TGTGCCAGCAGTTCAACCCGGGACGGTGGCTACACCTTC,CASSSTRDGGYTF
TRBV2,TRBD2,TRBJ2-7,-,TGTGCCAGCAATAAACTAGCGGGAGGGCCCTACGAGCAGTACTTC,CASNKLAGGPYEQYF
TRBV2,-,TRBJ1-1,-,TGTGCCAGAGAGCGGGGGTTGAACACTGAAGCTTTCTTT,CARERGLNTEAFF
TRBV13,-,TRBJ2-5,-,TGTGCCAGCAGCTCCCCGGTTGGGGAGACCCAGTACTTC,CASSSPVGETQYF
TRBV7-8,TRBD2,TRBJ2-2,-,TGTGCCAGCAGCGCCGACTCTAGCGGGAGGGCCGCCGGGGAGCTGTTTTTT,CASSADSSGRAAGELFF
TRBV9,-,TRBJ2-3,-,TGTGCCAGCAGGCCCGATTTTTTGACAGATACGCAGTATTTT,CASRPDFLTDTQYF
TRBV7-9,-,TRBJ2-6,-,TGTGCCAGCCCCGAGGGCGAGGCCGTCCTGACTTTC,CASPEGEAVLTF
TRBV10-3,-,TRBJ2-7,once,TGTGCCATCAGTGAGTCGACGGGTAGTCCCGAGCAGTACTTC,CAISESTGSPEQYF
TRBV6-5,-,TRBJ1-3,-,TGTGCCAGCAGCAAGACGGGAAGACAGGGAAACACCATATATTTT,CASSKTGRQGNTIYF
TRBV19,TRBD2,TRBJ2-2,few,TGTGCCAGTACCGGAGACATCCGTAGCGGGAGATGGAACACCGGGGAGCTGTTTTTT,CASTGDIRSGRWNTGELFF
TRBV19,TRBD1,TRBJ1-2,-,TGTGCCAGTAGTGCCGGGACAGGGGGCGCGCGGGCTAACTATGGCTACACCTTC,CASSAGTGGARANYGYTF
TRBV19,TRBD2,TRBJ2-7,-,TGTGCCAGTATGGGGGTCCGGACTAGCGGGATCTACGAGCAGTACTTC,CASMGVRTSGIYEQYF
TRBV6-6,TRBD2,TRBJ2-3,-,TGTGCCAGCAGTCTAGCGGGAGGTATCTCAGATACGCAGTATTTT,CASSLAGGISDTQYF
TRBV7-2,-,TRBJ1-2,-,TGTGCCAGCAGCCCAAGTCGTGCACGGAGGTATGGCTACACCTTC,CASSPSRARRYGYTF
TRBV11-2,TRBD2,TRBJ2-1,-,TGTGCCAGCAGCTCAAGGCCCGGGACTAGCGGGAGGCCGTACAATGAGCAGTTCTTC,CASSSRPGTSGRPYNEQFF
TRBV5-4,TRBD1,TRBJ1-1,-,TGTGCCAGCAGCTTCGGACAGGGGGCCACGAACACTGAAGCTTTCTTT,CASSFGQGATNTEAFF
TRBV10-3,-,TRBJ1-3,-,TGTGCCATCACGCCACTCCTGACTGGAAACACCATATATTTT,CAITPLLTGNTIYF
TRBV6-6,-,TRBJ1-3,-,TGTGCCAGCAGTTCTACAGGTTCTGGAAACACCATATATTTT,CASSSTGSGNTIYF
TRBV10-3,TRBD2,TRBJ2-1,-,TGTGCCACAACCGGGACTAGCGGGAGGGCCGTCGGCAATGAGCAGTTCTTC,CATTGTSGRAVGNEQFF
TRBV27,-,TRBJ1-3,-,TGTGCCAGCAGTTTGGGGGGGCCGGCGGGAAACACCATATATTTT,CASSLGGPAGNTIYF
TRBV7-6,-,TRBJ1-2,-,TGTGCCAGCAGCCCCCGGGACCCTATGTATGGCTACACCTTC,CASSPRDPMYGYTF
TRBV12-3/TRBV12-4,-,TRBJ1-1,-,TGTGCCAGCAGTTTAGTGGGGCAGGCGGAAGCTTTCTTT,CASSLVGQAEAFF
TRBV7-9,-,TRBJ1-2,-,TGTGCCAGCAGCTCAGACCCTTATGGCTACACCTTC,CASSSDPYGYTF
TRBV11-2,TRBD1,TRBJ1-2,-,TGTGCCAGCAGATCCTATCGGGACAGGGTATATGGCTACACCTTC,CASRSYRDRVYGYTF
TRBV6-5,TRBD2,TRBJ2-1,once,TGTGCCAGCAGGGGACTAGCGGGGAACCCCAATGAGCAGTTCTTC,CASRGLAGNPNEQFF
TRBV5-1,TRBD1,TRBJ1-2,few,TGCGCCAGCAGCGGGGGACAGAATAGGATTAACTATGGCTACACCTTC,CASSGGQNRINYGYTF
TRBV7-2,TRBD1,TRBJ1-2,-,TGTGCCAGCAGCTCCAGACAGGGGGCGAACTATGGCTACACCTTC,CASSSRQGANYGYTF
TRBV15,-,TRBJ2-2,-,TGTGCCACCAGCAGAGATCGAGGGTCCGGGGAGCTGTTTTTT,CATSRDRGSGELFF
TRBV10-3,TRBD2,TRBJ2-5,-,TGTGCCATCAGTGAGTTATTTCAGGCGGGGGGGTGGAAAGAGACCCAGTACTTC,CAISELFQAGGWKETQYF
TRBV10-3,-,TRBJ1-1,-,TGTGCCATCAGTGATGACAGTATGAACACTGAAGCTTTCTTT,CAISDDSMNTEAFF
TRBV28,TRBD2,TRBJ2-5,-,TGTGCCAGCAGTTCCAGGACCCACGGGGGGGAGACCCAGTACTTC,CASSSRTHGGETQYF
TRBV6-6,TRBD1,TRBJ1-2,-,TGTGCCAGCAGTCAAAGCAGGGACAGGGGACTCGACTATGGCTACACCTTC,CASSQSRDRGLDYGYTF
TRBV5-1,-,TRBJ2-7,-,TGCGCCAGCAGCGGAGACAACCGGACTCCGAACGAGCAGTACTTC,CASSGDNRTPNEQYF
TRBV9,TRBD2,TRBJ2-6,-,TGTGCCAGCGGACGATTAGCGGGAGGGTTTGGGGCCAACGTCCTGACTTTC,CASGRLAGGFGANVLTF
TRBV28,TRBD1,TRBJ1-3,medium-sized,TGTGCCAGCAGTTCTGACAGGGTCCCTGGAAACACCATATATTTT,CASSSDRVPGNTIYF
TRBV12-3/TRBV12-4,-,TRBJ2-5,-,TGTGCCAGCAGCCATCCCAGGGGTCCCCAGTACTTC,CASSHPRGPQYF
TRBV5-4,-,TRBJ2-7,-,TGTGCCAGCAGCTACCTTCGGGGCCTGACCTACGAGCAGTACTTC,CASSYLRGLTYEQYF
TRBV7-6,-,TRBJ1-4,-,TGTGCCAGCAGCCCAGAAGGGGTAGTGGGAGAAAAACTGTTTTTT,CASSPEGVVGEKLFF